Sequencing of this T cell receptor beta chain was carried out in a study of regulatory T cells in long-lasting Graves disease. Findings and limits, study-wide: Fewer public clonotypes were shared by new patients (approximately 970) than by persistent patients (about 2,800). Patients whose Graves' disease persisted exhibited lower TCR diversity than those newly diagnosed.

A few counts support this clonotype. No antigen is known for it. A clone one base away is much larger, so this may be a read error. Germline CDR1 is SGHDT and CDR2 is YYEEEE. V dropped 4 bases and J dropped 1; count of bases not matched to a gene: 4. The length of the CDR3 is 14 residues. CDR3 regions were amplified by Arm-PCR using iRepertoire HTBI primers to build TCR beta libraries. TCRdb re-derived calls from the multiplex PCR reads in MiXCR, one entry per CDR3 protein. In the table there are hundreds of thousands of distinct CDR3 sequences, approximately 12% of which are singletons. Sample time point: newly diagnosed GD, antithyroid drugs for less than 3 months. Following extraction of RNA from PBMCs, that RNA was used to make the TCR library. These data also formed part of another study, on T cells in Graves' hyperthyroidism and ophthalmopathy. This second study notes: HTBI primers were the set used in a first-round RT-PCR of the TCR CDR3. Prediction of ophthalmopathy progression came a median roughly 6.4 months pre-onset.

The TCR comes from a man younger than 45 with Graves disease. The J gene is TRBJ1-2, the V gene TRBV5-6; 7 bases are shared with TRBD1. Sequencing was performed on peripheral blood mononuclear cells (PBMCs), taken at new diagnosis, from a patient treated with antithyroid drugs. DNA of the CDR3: TGTGCCAGCAGCCCGACAGGGTTTAACTATGGCTACACCTTC. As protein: CASSPTGFNYGYTF.